This T cell receptor beta chain was identified in a study of blood T cell repertoires in COVID-19. The wider study: T cells, B-cell-depleted T cells, or PBMCs provided the cDNA or gDNA that served as material.

Participants were aged roughly 18 to 90 years, lived in 24 US areas, and enrolled virtually. What the recovered Cohort 3 donors had was two negative PCRs, clearance, or symptom resolution. This CDR3 comprises 14 residues. Germline V gives CDR1 SGHRS, CDR2 YFSETQ. The junction had 9 bases not matched to a gene; V was cut back by 5 bases and J by 4 bases. Profiled with immunoSEQ multiplex PCR; TCRdb holds only in-frame clones, not every one. The sample gives roughly 180,000 clones, about nine tenths of which show up once; about 2.3% is in the top ten. The sequence was obtained from a woman aged 25 to 39 who had recovered from COVID-19. The sample consisted of PBMCs or T cells enriched from blood (not recorded which). The chain employs TRBV5-1 and TRBJ2-7; 7 positions match TRBD1. CDR3 coding DNA: TGCGCCAGCAGTCCCGGGACAGACCTTTACGAGCAGTACTTC. As protein: CASSPGTDLYEQYF.